Below, one T cell receptor beta chain is given with its context. Its antigen remains unidentified. This entry belongs to a study of CD8+CD57+ T cells in acquired aplastic anemia. About the research overall: Sorted CD4+ and CD8+ cells gave a mean 3.2 ug DNA, range roughly 0.18 to 27.4 ug. Mean read depth for CD4+ cells from healthy donors was around 11 million. Study outcomes and limitations: Around 29 shared CD8+ CDR3s appeared highly expressed within patients' immunodominant clones. Patients and controls were not found to differ significantly in CD8+ Simpson's diversity.

Germline V gives CDR1 LGHDT, CDR2 YNNKEL (reference sequence). This CDR3 comprises 12 residues. V lost 6 bases and J 6 bases, leaving 8 bases between the germline ends. Genomic DNA served as template for TCR beta VDJ and CDR3 profiling. TCRdb reprocessed the reads with MiXCR, giving one entry per CDR3 protein. The sample has fewer than 150,000 distinct CDR3 sequences, over 45% seen once; the top ten hold roughly 2.6%. Sequences were obtained from sorted CD4+, CD8+, or CD8+CD57+ T cells (not recorded which) from PBMCs. The chain couples TRBV3-1 to TRBJ2-2, with D unclear. The source is a human donor in good health, serving as a control. CDR3 coding DNA: TGTGCCAGCAGGACCGAATCCGGGGAGCTGTTTTTT. Translating it yields CASRTESGELFF.